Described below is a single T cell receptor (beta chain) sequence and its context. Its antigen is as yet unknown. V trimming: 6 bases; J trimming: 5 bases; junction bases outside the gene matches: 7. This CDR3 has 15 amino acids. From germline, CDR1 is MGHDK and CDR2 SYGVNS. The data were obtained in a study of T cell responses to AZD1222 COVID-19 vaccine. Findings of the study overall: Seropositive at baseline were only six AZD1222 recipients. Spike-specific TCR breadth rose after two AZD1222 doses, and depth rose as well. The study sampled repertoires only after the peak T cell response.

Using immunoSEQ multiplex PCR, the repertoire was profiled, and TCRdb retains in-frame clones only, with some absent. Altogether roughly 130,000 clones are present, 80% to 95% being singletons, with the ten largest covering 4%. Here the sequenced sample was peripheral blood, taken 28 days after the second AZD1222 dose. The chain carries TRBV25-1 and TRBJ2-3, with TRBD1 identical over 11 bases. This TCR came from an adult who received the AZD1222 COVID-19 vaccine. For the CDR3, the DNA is TGTGCCAGCAGAGGACAGGGGGCGCGTTTAGATACGCAGTATTTT. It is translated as CASRGQGARLDTQYF.